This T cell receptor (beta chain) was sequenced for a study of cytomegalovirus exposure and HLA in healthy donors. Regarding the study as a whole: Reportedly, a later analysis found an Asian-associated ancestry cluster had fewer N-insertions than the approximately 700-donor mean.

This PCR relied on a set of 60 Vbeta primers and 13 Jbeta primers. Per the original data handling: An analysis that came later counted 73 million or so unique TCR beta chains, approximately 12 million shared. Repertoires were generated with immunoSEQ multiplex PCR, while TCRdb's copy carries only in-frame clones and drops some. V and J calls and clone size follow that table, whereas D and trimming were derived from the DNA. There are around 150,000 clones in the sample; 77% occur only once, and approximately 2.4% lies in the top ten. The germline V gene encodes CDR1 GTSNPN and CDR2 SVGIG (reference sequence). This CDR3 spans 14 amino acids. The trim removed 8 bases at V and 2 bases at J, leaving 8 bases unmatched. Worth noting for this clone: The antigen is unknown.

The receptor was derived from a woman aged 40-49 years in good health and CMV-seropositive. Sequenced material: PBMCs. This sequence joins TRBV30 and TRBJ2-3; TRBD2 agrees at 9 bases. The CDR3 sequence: CAGIAGDATDTQYF. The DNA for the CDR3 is TGTGCCGGAATAGCGGGAGACGCCACAGATACGCAGTATTTT. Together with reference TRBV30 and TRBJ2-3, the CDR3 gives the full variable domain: SQTIHQWPATLVQPVGSPLSLECTVEGTSNPNLYWYRQAAGRGLQLLFYSVGIGQISSEVPQNLSASRPQDRQFILSSKKLLLSDSGFYLCAGIAGDATDTQYFGPGTRLTVL.